A selection of T cell receptor beta chains follows, all from one sample in a study of T cell responses to AZD1222 COVID-19 vaccine. This table comes from immunoSEQ multiplex PCR, and its TCRdb copy is limited to in-frame clones, with some not included. The profile shows 100,000 to 150,000 clones, roughly 84% of them singletons. The specimen comprised peripheral blood, sampled on day 0 of AZD1222 vaccination. These receptor sequences come from an adult in good health. The CDR3 runs from the conserved cysteine through the conserved F or W. A D gene is named only where the DNA matches it firmly. Only some rows state a clone size, as once, few, many or a class for expanded clones.

cdr3_aa: CASSLDGGLAKNIQYF; cdr3_nt: TGTGCCAGCAGCTTAGATGGAGGGCTAGCCAAAAACATTCAGTACTTC; d_call: -; v_call: TRBV11-2; clone_size: -; j_call: TRBJ2-4
cdr3_aa: CASSIVYGTNYGYTF; cdr3_nt: TGTGCCAGTAGTATCGTATACGGCACTAACTATGGCTACACCTTC; d_call: -; v_call: TRBV19; clone_size: few; j_call: TRBJ1-2
cdr3_aa: CASSVAPGSGNTIYF; cdr3_nt: TGTGCCAGCAGCGTAGCTCCAGGGTCTGGAAACACCATATATTTT; d_call: -; v_call: TRBV9; clone_size: -; j_call: TRBJ1-3
cdr3_aa: CASSLPGSAPPIYF; cdr3_nt: TGTGCCAGCAGCTTACCCGGCTCAGCCCCCCCCATATATTTT; d_call: -; v_call: TRBV7-9; clone_size: once; j_call: TRBJ1-3
cdr3_aa: CASSSSRDSFINYEQYF; cdr3_nt: TGTGCCAGCAGCTCCAGCCGGGACAGCTTCATCAACTACGAGCAGTACTTC; d_call: TRBD1; v_call: TRBV7-2; clone_size: -; j_call: TRBJ2-7
cdr3_aa: CASSPRPGTSGGAYNEQFF; cdr3_nt: TGTGCCAGCAGCCCACGACCAGGGACTAGCGGGGGGGCCTACAATGAGCAGTTCTTC; d_call: TRBD2; v_call: TRBV4-2; clone_size: -; j_call: TRBJ2-1
cdr3_aa: CASSQDLQGAITGELFF; cdr3_nt: TGTGCCAGCAGCCAAGACCTACAGGGGGCGATCACCGGGGAGCTGTTTTTT; d_call: TRBD1; v_call: TRBV14; clone_size: -; j_call: TRBJ2-2
cdr3_aa: CASSPPGQMDQYF; cdr3_nt: TGTGCCAGCTCACCACCCGGACAGATGGACCAGTACTTC; d_call: -; v_call: TRBV18; clone_size: -; j_call: TRBJ2-5
cdr3_aa: CASSVASGGYNEQFF; cdr3_nt: TGTGCCAGCAGTGTTGCTAGCGGGGGCTACAATGAGCAGTTCTTC; d_call: TRBD2; v_call: TRBV6-4; clone_size: once; j_call: TRBJ2-1
cdr3_aa: CAWSTPVRGRRDSYTF; cdr3_nt: TGTGCCTGGAGTACCCCCGTCAGGGGGCGCCGCGATAGCTACACCTTC; d_call: TRBD1; v_call: TRBV30; clone_size: once; j_call: TRBJ1-2
cdr3_aa: CASSLTGGAQEKLFF; cdr3_nt: TGTGCCAGCAGTTTAACAGGGGGCGCGCAAGAAAAACTGTTTTTT; d_call: TRBD1; v_call: TRBV6-2/TRBV6-3; clone_size: -; j_call: TRBJ1-4
cdr3_aa: CASSPGLNTEAFF; cdr3_nt: TGTGCCAGCAGCCCGGGACTGAACACTGAAGCTTTCTTT; d_call: -; v_call: TRBV6-2/TRBV6-3; clone_size: -; j_call: TRBJ1-1
cdr3_aa: CASSVWGTNTEAFF; cdr3_nt: TGTGCCAGCAGCGTGTGGGGAACGAACACTGAAGCTTTCTTT; d_call: -; v_call: TRBV5-5; clone_size: -; j_call: TRBJ1-1
cdr3_aa: CASSSPRGTEAFF; cdr3_nt: TGTGCCAGCAGCTCTCCCCGGGGCACTGAAGCTTTCTTT; d_call: -; v_call: TRBV5-6; clone_size: few; j_call: TRBJ1-1
cdr3_aa: CASSEAYGQVGNQPQHF; cdr3_nt: TGTGCCAGCAGTGAAGCTTATGGACAGGTGGGAAATCAGCCCCAGCATTTT; d_call: TRBD1; v_call: TRBV2; clone_size: -; j_call: TRBJ1-5
cdr3_aa: CASSQDAISPSSGNTIYF; cdr3_nt: TGCGCCAGCAGCCAAGATGCCATATCACCGAGCTCTGGAAACACCATATATTTT; d_call: -; v_call: TRBV4-3; clone_size: -; j_call: TRBJ1-3
cdr3_aa: CASSISGRNSPLHF; cdr3_nt: TGTGCCAGTAGTATCTCAGGGCGTAATTCACCCCTCCACTTT; d_call: -; v_call: TRBV19; clone_size: -; j_call: TRBJ1-6
cdr3_aa: CASSTGQGSNEQFF; cdr3_nt: TGCGCCAGCAGCACGGGACAGGGGAGCAATGAGCAGTTCTTC; d_call: TRBD1; v_call: TRBV5-1; clone_size: -; j_call: TRBJ2-1
cdr3_aa: CASSYGQVTAEQYF; cdr3_nt: TGTGCCAGCAGTTACGGCCAGGTAACTGCCGAGCAGTACTTC; d_call: -; v_call: TRBV6-2/TRBV6-3; clone_size: -; j_call: TRBJ2-7
cdr3_aa: CASSQGGQFNEKLFF; cdr3_nt: TGTGCCAGCAGCCAAGGAGGGCAGTTTAATGAAAAACTGTTTTTT; d_call: -; v_call: TRBV3-1/TRBV3-2; clone_size: -; j_call: TRBJ1-4
cdr3_aa: CASSLALGTAYEQYF; cdr3_nt: TGTGCCAGCAGTCTGGCACTCGGGACAGCCTACGAGCAGTACTTC; d_call: TRBD1; v_call: TRBV27; clone_size: -; j_call: TRBJ2-7
cdr3_aa: CASSTGAVTNYGYTF; cdr3_nt: TGTGCCAGCTCAACCGGAGCCGTAACTAACTATGGCTACACCTTC; d_call: -; v_call: TRBV18; clone_size: -; j_call: TRBJ1-2
cdr3_aa: CASRSVAGETDTQYF; cdr3_nt: TGTGCCAGCAGGTCCGTAGCGGGGGAGACAGATACGCAGTATTTT; d_call: TRBD2; v_call: TRBV7-9; clone_size: few; j_call: TRBJ2-3
cdr3_aa: CASSVAIRRNTGELFF; cdr3_nt: TGTGCCAGCAGCGTAGCTATTAGAAGAAACACCGGGGAGCTGTTTTTT; d_call: -; v_call: TRBV9; clone_size: -; j_call: TRBJ2-2
cdr3_aa: CASSVGPYNEQFF; cdr3_nt: TGTGCCAGCAGTGTCGGCCCCTACAATGAGCAGTTCTTC; d_call: -; v_call: TRBV2; clone_size: -; j_call: TRBJ2-1
cdr3_aa: CASSVGAVWNQETQYF; cdr3_nt: TGTGCCAGCAGCGTAGGAGCGGTTTGGAACCAAGAGACCCAGTACTTC; d_call: -; v_call: TRBV9; clone_size: -; j_call: TRBJ2-5
cdr3_aa: CASSGATESEQYF; cdr3_nt: TGTGCCAGCTCAGGGGCTACGGAGTCCGAGCAGTACTTC; d_call: -; v_call: TRBV18; clone_size: -; j_call: TRBJ2-7
cdr3_aa: CASSVGNTGELFF; cdr3_nt: TGTGCCAGCAGTGTTGGGAACACCGGGGAGCTGTTTTTT; d_call: -; v_call: TRBV2; clone_size: -; j_call: TRBJ2-2
cdr3_aa: CASSQGGGTHQDF; cdr3_nt: TGTGCCAGCAGCCAAGGGGGAGGAACTCACCAGGACTTC; d_call: -; v_call: TRBV4-2; clone_size: -; j_call: TRBJ2-5
cdr3_aa: CASSEALGQNTEAFF; cdr3_nt: TGTGCCAGCAGTGAAGCGCTTGGGCAGAACACTGAAGCTTTCTTT; d_call: -; v_call: TRBV2; clone_size: -; j_call: TRBJ1-1
cdr3_aa: CASSWGTGANEKLFF; cdr3_nt: TGCGCCAGCAGCTGGGGGACAGGGGCTAATGAAAAACTGTTTTTT; d_call: TRBD1; v_call: TRBV5-1; clone_size: -; j_call: TRBJ1-4
cdr3_aa: CTSSLRPPGTRVGDSYGYTF; cdr3_nt: TGCACCAGCAGCCTCCGGCCGCCCGGGACAAGGGTAGGGGATTCCTATGGCTACACCTTC; d_call: -; v_call: TRBV1; clone_size: -; j_call: TRBJ1-2
cdr3_aa: CAWSPGVSNQPQHF; cdr3_nt: TGTGCCTGGAGTCCCGGCGTGAGCAATCAGCCCCAGCATTTT; d_call: -; v_call: TRBV30; clone_size: once; j_call: TRBJ1-5
cdr3_aa: CASSQDHLRGLHYEQYF; cdr3_nt: TGTGCCAGCAGCCAAGATCATCTCCGGGGACTCCACTACGAGCAGTACTTC; d_call: -; v_call: TRBV3-1/TRBV3-2; clone_size: -; j_call: TRBJ2-7
cdr3_aa: CAVRNERQAEAFF; cdr3_nt: TGTGCCGTCCGTAACGAGCGACAGGCAGAAGCTTTCTTT; d_call: -; v_call: TRBV3-1/TRBV3-2; clone_size: -; j_call: TRBJ1-1
cdr3_aa: CASSLNPVAGNGYTF; cdr3_nt: TGTGCCAGCAGCTTAAACCCTGTCGCAGGGAATGGCTACACCTTC; d_call: -; v_call: TRBV11-2; clone_size: -; j_call: TRBJ1-2
cdr3_aa: CASSQRRVIAGGPSYNEQFF; cdr3_nt: TGCGCCAGCAGCCAGCGCCGGGTGATAGCGGGGGGGCCCTCCTACAATGAGCAGTTCTTC; d_call: TRBD2; v_call: TRBV4-1; clone_size: -; j_call: TRBJ2-1
cdr3_aa: CASSEGQGVYEQYF; cdr3_nt: TGTGCCAGCAGCGAGGGACAGGGGGTATACGAGCAGTACTTC; d_call: TRBD1; v_call: TRBV5-4; clone_size: -; j_call: TRBJ2-7
cdr3_aa: CSASFPGGARGETQYF; cdr3_nt: TGCAGTGCTAGTTTCCCAGGGGGCGCGAGGGGAGAGACCCAGTACTTC; d_call: TRBD1; v_call: TRBV20-1; clone_size: -; j_call: TRBJ2-5
cdr3_aa: CASNHRDQYNSPLHF; cdr3_nt: TGTGCCAGCAACCACAGGGATCAGTATAATTCACCCCTCCACTTT; d_call: -; v_call: TRBV28; clone_size: -; j_call: TRBJ1-6
cdr3_aa: CASSTRWTEKYGYTF; cdr3_nt: TGTGCCAGCAGTACCCGATGGACGGAAAAATATGGCTACACCTTC; d_call: -; v_call: TRBV2; clone_size: once; j_call: TRBJ1-2
cdr3_aa: CASSQENGRGATGELFF; cdr3_nt: TGCGCCAGCAGCCAAGAAAATGGACGCGGGGCCACCGGGGAGCTGTTTTTT; d_call: -; v_call: TRBV4-1; clone_size: -; j_call: TRBJ2-2
cdr3_aa: CATSLRQGNQPQHF; cdr3_nt: TGTGCCACCAGCCTCCGCCAGGGGAATCAGCCCCAGCATTTT; d_call: -; v_call: TRBV15; clone_size: once; j_call: TRBJ1-5
cdr3_aa: CASSRSQGGYNEQFF; cdr3_nt: TGCGCCAGCAGCCGCTCGCAGGGGGGCTACAATGAGCAGTTCTTC; d_call: -; v_call: TRBV4-1; clone_size: -; j_call: TRBJ2-1
cdr3_aa: CASSLPGTGRYEQYF; cdr3_nt: TGTGCCAGCAGCTTGCCCGGGACAGGGAGGTACGAGCAGTACTTC; d_call: TRBD1; v_call: TRBV7-9; clone_size: once; j_call: TRBJ2-7
cdr3_aa: CASRMGGDGTEAFF; cdr3_nt: TGTGCCAGCAGGATGGGAGGGGACGGGACTGAAGCTTTCTTT; d_call: -; v_call: TRBV25-1; clone_size: -; j_call: TRBJ1-1
cdr3_aa: CTSSSTDTQYF; cdr3_nt: TGCACCAGCTCTAGCACAGATACGCAGTATTTT; d_call: -; v_call: TRBV1; clone_size: -; j_call: TRBJ2-3
cdr3_aa: CASSPTGGGNTDTQYF; cdr3_nt: TGCGCCAGCAGCCCGACGGGGGGCGGCAACACAGATACGCAGTATTTT; d_call: -; v_call: TRBV4-1; clone_size: -; j_call: TRBJ2-3
cdr3_aa: CASSIEGKEAFF; cdr3_nt: TGTGCCAGTAGTATTGAAGGGAAGGAAGCTTTCTTT; d_call: -; v_call: TRBV19; clone_size: -; j_call: TRBJ1-1
cdr3_aa: CSVPGPETQYF; cdr3_nt: TGCAGCGTTCCAGGGCCAGAGACCCAGTACTTC; d_call: -; v_call: TRBV29-1; clone_size: -; j_call: TRBJ2-5
cdr3_aa: CASSLWVSRSTPRETQYF; cdr3_nt: TGTGCCAGCAGCTTATGGGTCAGTCGGTCTACCCCCCGCGAGACCCAGTACTTC; d_call: -; v_call: TRBV7-9; clone_size: -; j_call: TRBJ2-5
cdr3_aa: CASSEFRQAPYEQYF; cdr3_nt: TGTGCCAGCAGCGAGTTCCGACAGGCCCCCTACGAGCAGTACTTC; d_call: -; v_call: TRBV7-9; clone_size: -; j_call: TRBJ2-7
cdr3_aa: CASSPTNGLAGMDEQFF; cdr3_nt: TGTGCCAGCAGCCCAACCAATGGACTAGCGGGGATGGATGAGCAGTTCTTC; d_call: TRBD2; v_call: TRBV7-9; clone_size: -; j_call: TRBJ2-1
cdr3_aa: CASSQVQGTDTQYF; cdr3_nt: TGTGCCAGCAGCCAAGTCCAGGGCACAGATACGCAGTATTTT; d_call: -; v_call: TRBV4-2; clone_size: once; j_call: TRBJ2-3
cdr3_aa: CASSMGAEQFF; cdr3_nt: TGCGCCAGCAGCATGGGGGCTGAGCAGTTCTTC; d_call: -; v_call: TRBV5-1; clone_size: -; j_call: TRBJ2-1